One sample yielded the 2 T cell receptor beta chains listed below, sequenced in a study of T cells in Graves' hyperthyroidism and ophthalmopathy. The TCR beta CDR3 regions underwent amplification using RNA transcripts as the source. Researchers ran a first-round RT-PCR on the TCR CDR3 using the HTBI primer set. Each CDR3 protein is one row after TCRdb ran MiXCR on the multiplex PCR reads. The sample lists 370,000 or so distinct CDR3 sequences, approximately 12% occurring once. Material: blood. The source is a man aged 25 to 40 with Graves' hyperthyroidism that later progressed to Graves' ophthalmopathy.

This clonotype was counted between two and nine times. This chain joins TRBV5-6 and TRBJ2-1; perhaps TRBD2 as D (6 bases). V lost 1 base and J 9 bases, leaving 11 bases between the germline ends. The CDR3 length is 13 residues. The germline CDR1 and CDR2 sequences are SGHDT and YYEEEE. The CDR3 DNA follows: TGTGCCAGCAGCTTGATGGAGGGCGGTGAGCAGTTCTTC. Translating it yields CASSLMEGGEQFF.

In this sample, this clonotype turned up many times. V usage is TRBV6-1 and J usage is TRBJ2-5; D is possibly TRBD1 or TRBD2 (5 bases each). The CDR3 is made up of 13 amino acids. The V end lost 5 bases, the J end lost 2 bases, and 9 bases lay between the germline ends. CDR1 MNHNS and CDR2 SASEGT come from the germline V gene. CDR3 sequence reads: CASSWDQQETQYF. The CDR3 bases are TGTGCCAGCAGTTGGGACCAGCAAGAGACCCAGTACTTC.